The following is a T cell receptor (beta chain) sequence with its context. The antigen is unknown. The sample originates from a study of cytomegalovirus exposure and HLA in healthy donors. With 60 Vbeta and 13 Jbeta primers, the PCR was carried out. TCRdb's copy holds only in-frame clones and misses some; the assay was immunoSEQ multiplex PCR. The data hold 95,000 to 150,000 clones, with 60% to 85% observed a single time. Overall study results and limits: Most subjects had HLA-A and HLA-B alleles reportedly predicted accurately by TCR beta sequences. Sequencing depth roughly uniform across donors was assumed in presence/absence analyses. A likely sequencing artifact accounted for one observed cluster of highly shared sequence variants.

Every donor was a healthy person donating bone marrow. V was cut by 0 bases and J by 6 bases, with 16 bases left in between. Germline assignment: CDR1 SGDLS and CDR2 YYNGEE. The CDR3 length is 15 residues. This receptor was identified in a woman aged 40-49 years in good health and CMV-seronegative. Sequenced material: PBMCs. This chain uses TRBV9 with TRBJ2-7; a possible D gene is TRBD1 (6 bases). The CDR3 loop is CASSVGGPLFAEQYF. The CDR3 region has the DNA TGTGCCAGCAGCGTAGGGGGGCCCTTGTTTGCCGAGCAGTACTTC.